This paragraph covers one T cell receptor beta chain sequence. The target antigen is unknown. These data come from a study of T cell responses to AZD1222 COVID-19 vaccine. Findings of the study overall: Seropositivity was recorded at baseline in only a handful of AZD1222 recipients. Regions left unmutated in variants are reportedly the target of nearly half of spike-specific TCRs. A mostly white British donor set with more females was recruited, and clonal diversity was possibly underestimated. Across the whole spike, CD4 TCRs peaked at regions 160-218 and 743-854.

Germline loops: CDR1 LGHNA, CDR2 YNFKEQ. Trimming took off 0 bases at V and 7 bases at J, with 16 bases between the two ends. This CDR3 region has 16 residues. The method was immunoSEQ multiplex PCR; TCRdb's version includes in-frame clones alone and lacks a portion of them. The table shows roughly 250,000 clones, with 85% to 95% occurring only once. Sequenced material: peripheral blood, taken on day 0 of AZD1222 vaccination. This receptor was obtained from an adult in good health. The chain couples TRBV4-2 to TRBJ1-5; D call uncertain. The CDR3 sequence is CASSQEDGLETQPQHF. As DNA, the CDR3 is TGTGCCAGCAGCCAAGAAGATGGTTTGGAGACGCAGCCCCAGCATTTT.